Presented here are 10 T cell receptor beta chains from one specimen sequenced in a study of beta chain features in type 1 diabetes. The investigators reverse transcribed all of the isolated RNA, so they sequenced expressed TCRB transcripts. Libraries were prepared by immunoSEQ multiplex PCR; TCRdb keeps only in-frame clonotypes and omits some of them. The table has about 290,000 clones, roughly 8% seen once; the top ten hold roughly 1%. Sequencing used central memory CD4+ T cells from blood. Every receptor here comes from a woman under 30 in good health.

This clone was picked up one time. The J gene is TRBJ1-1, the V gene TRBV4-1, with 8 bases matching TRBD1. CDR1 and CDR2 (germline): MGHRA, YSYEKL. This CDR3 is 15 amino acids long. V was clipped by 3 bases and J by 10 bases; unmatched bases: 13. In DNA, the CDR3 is TGCGCCAGCAGCCACCGGGACAGGCTGGGGATAGGAGCTTTCTTT. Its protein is CASSHRDRLGIGAFF.

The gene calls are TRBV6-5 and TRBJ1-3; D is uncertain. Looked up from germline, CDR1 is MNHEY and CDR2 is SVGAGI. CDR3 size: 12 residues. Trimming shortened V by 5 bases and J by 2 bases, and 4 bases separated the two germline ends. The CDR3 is CASSNPGNTIYF. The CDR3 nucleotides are TGTGCCAGCAGTAACCCTGGAAACACCATATATTTT.

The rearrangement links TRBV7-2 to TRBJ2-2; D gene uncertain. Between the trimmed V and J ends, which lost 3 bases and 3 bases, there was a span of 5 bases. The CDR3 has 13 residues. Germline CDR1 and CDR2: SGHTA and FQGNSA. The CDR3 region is CASSLAYTGELFF. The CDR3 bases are TGTGCCAGCAGCTTGGCCTACACCGGGGAGCTGTTTTTT. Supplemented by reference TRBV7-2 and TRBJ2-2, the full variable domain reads GAGVSQSPSNKVTEKGKDVELRCDPISGHTALYWYRQSLGQGLEFLIYFQGNSAPDKSGLPSDRFSAERTGGSVSTLTIQRTQQEDSAVYLCASSLAYTGELFFGEGSRLTVL.

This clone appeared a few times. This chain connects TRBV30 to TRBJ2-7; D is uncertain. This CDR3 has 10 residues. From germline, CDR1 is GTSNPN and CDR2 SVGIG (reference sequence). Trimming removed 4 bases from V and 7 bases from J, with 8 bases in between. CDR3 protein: CAWKAKEQYV. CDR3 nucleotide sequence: TGTGCCTGGAAAGCGAAGGAGCAGTACGTC.

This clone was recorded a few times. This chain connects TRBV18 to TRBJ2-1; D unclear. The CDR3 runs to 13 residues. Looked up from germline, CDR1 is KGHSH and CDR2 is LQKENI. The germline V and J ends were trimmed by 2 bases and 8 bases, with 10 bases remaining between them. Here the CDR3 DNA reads TGTGCCAGCTCACCATTTTTTGGCGATGAGCAGTTCTTC. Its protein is CASSPFFGDEQFF. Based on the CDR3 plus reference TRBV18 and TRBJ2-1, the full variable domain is NAGVMQNPRHLVRRRGQEARLRCSPMKGHSHVYWYRQLPEEGLKFMVYLQKENIIDESGMPKERFSAEFPKEGPSILRIQQVVRGDSAAYFCASSPFFGDEQFFGPGTRLTVL.

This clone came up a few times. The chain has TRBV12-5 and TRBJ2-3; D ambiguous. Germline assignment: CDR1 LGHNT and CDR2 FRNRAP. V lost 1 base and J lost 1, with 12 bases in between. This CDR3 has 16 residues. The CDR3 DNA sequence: TGTGCTAGTGGTTTGGGGGCGGATACTCGCACAGATACGCAGTATTTT. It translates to CASGLGADTRTDTQYF.

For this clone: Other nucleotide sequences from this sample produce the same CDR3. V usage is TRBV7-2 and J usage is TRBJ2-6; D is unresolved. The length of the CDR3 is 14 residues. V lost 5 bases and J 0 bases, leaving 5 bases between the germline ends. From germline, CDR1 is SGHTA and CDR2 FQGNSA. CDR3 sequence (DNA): TGTGCCAGCAGCCTCTCCTCTGGGGCCAACGTCCTGACTTTC. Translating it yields CASSLSSGANVLTF.

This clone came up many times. The CDR3 DNA reads TGTGCCAGCAGCTTAGATCGCCAGGGTTTCTATGGCTACACCTTC. Protein product: CASSLDRQGFYGYTF. The chain has TRBV7-2 and TRBJ1-2; weak D call: TRBD1 (5 bases). Germline V gene data show CDR1 as SGHTA and CDR2 as FQGNSA. This CDR3 has 15 residues. Trimming cost V 1 base and J 4 bases, with 13 bases left between them.

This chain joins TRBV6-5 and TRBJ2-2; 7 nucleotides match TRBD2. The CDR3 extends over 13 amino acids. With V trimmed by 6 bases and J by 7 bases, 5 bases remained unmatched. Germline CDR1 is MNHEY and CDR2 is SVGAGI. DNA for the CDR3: TGTGCCAGCAGCGGGGGGAGCCTCGGGGAGCTGTTTTTT. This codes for CASSGGSLGELFF.

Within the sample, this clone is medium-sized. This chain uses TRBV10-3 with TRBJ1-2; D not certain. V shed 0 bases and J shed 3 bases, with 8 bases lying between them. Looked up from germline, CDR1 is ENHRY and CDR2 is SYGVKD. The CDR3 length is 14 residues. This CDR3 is CAISESPGYYGYTF. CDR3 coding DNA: TGTGCCATCAGTGAGTCACCGGGATACTATGGCTACACCTTC.